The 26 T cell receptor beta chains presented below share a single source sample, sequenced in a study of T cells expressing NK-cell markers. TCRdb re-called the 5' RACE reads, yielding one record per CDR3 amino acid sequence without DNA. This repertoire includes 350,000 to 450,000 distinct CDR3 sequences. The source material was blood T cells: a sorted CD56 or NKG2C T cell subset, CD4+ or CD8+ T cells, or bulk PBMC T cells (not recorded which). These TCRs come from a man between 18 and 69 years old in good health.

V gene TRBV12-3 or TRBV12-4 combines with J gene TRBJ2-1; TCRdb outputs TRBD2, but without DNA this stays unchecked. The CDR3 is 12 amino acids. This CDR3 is CATKGTQAGQFF.

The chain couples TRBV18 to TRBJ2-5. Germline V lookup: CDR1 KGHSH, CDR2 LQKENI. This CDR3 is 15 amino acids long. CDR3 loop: CASSPKYDTQETQYF.

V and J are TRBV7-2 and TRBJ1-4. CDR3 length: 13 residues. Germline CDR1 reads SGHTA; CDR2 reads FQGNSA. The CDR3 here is CASSKDGREKLFF.

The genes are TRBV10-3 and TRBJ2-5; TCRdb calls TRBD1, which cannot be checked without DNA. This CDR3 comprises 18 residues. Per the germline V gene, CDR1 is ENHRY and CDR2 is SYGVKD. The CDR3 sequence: CAISDLVGGPRSRETQYF.

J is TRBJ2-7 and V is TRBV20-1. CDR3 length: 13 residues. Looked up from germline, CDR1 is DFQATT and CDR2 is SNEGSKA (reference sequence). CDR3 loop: CSATAPRAYEQYF.

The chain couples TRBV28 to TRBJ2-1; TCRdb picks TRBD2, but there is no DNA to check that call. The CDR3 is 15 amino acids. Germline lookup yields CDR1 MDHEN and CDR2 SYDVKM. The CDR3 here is CASIIGLAGINEQFF.

The CDR3 sequence: CASSPGSSGNTEAFF. The chain couples TRBV18 to TRBJ1-1. This CDR3 region has 15 residues. Germline CDR1 reads KGHSH; CDR2 reads LQKENI.

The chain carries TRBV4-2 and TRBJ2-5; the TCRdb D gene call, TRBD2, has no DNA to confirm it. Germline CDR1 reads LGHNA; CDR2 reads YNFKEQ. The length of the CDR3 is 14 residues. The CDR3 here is CASSQDRRGETQYF.

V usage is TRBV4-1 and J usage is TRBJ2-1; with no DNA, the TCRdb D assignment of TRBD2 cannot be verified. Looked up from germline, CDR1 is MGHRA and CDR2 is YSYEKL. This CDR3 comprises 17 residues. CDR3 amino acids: CASSQEFGLATRMEQFF.

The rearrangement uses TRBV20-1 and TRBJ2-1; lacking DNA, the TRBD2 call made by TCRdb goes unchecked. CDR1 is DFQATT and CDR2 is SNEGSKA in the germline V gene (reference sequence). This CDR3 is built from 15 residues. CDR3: CSAVRLAAIYNEQFF.

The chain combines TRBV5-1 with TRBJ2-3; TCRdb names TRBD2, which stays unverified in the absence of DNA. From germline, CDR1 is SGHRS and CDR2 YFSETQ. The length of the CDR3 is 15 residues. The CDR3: CASSLGGLSTDTQYF.

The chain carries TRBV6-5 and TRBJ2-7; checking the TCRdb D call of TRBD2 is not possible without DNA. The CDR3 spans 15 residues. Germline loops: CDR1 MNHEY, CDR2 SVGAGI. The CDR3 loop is CASSFRGLASDEQYF.

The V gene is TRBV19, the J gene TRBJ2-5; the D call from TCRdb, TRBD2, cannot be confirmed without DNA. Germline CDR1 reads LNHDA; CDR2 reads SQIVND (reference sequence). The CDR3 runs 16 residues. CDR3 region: CASSIRSMRSGGLWYF. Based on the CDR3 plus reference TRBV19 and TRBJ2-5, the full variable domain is DGGITQSPKYLFRKEGQNVTLSCEQNLNHDAMYWYRQDPGQGLRLIYYSQIVNDFQKGDIAEGYSVSREKKESFPLTVTSAQKNPTAFYLCASSIRSMRSGGLWYFGPGTRLLVL.

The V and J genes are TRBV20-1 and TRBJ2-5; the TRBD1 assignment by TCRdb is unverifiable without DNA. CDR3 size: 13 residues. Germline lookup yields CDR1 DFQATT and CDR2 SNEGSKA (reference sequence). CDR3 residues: CSAKFRVGETQYF.

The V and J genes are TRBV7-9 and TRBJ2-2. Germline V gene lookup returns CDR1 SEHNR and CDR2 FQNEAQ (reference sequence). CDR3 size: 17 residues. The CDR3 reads CASSLVLGTANTGELFF.

The CDR3 spells CASSLLGGTVEYF. V and J are TRBV28 and TRBJ2-7; TCRdb's D call, TRBD2, is unchecked because there is no DNA. This CDR3 contains 13 residues. CDR1 is MDHEN and CDR2 is SYDVKM in the germline V gene.

The CDR3 sequence: CASSPTGSHYGYTF. V usage is TRBV7-8 and J usage is TRBJ1-2; the TCRdb D gene call, TRBD1, has no DNA to confirm it. The germline V gene has CDR1 SGHVS and CDR2 FQNEAQ. The CDR3 has 14 amino acids.

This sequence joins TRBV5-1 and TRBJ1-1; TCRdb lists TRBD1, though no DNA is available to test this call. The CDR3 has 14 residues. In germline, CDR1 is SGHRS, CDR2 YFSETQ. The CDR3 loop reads CASSPDTGYTEAFF.

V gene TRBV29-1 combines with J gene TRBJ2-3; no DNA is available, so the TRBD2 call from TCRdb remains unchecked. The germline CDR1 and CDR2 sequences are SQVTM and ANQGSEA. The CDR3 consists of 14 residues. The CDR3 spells CSVEEAGSSDTQYF.

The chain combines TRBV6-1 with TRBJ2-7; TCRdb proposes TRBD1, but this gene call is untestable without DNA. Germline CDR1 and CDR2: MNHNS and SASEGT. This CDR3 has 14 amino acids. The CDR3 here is CASSQSPLTWEQYF.

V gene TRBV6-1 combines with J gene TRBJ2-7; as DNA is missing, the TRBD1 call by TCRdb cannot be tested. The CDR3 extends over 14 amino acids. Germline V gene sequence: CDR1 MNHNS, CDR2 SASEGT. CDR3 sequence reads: CASSADRGGYEQYF.

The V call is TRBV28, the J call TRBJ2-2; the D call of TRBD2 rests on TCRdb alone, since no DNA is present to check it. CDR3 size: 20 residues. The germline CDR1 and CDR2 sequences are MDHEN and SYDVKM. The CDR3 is CASSPTRLAGGRSFSGELFF.

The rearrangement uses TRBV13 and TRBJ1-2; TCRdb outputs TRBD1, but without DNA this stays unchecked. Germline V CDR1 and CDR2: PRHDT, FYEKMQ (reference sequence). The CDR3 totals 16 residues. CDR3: CASSSTYRDRDYGYTF.

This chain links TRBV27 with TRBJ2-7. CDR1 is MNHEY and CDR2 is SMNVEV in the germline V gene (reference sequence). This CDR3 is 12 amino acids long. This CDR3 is CASEQGAYEQYF.

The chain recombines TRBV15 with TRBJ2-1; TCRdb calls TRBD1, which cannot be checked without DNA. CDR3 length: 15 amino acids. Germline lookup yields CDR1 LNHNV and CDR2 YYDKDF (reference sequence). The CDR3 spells CATSRPGVSVLEQFF.

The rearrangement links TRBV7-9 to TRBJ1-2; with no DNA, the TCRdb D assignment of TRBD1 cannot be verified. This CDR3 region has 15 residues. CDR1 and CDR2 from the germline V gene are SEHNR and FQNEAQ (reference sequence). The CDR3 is CASSLYGQGVSGYTF.